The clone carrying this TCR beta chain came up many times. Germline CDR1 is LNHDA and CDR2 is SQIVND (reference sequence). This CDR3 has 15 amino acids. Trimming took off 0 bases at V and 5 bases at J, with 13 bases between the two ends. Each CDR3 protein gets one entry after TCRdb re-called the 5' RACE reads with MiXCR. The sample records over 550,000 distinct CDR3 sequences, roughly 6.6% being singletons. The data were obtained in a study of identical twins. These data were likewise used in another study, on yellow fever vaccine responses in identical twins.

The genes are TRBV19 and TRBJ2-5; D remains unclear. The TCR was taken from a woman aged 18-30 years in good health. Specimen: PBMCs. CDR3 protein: CASSIELADWETQYF. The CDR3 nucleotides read TGTGCCAGTAGTATAGAACTCGCGGATTGGGAGACCCAGTACTTC. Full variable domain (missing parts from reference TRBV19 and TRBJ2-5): DGGITQSPKYLFRKEGQNVTLSCEQNLNHDAMYWYRQDPGQGLRLIYYSQIVNDFQKGDIAEGYSVSREKKESFPLTVTSAQKNPTAFYLCASSIELADWETQYFGPGTRLLVL.